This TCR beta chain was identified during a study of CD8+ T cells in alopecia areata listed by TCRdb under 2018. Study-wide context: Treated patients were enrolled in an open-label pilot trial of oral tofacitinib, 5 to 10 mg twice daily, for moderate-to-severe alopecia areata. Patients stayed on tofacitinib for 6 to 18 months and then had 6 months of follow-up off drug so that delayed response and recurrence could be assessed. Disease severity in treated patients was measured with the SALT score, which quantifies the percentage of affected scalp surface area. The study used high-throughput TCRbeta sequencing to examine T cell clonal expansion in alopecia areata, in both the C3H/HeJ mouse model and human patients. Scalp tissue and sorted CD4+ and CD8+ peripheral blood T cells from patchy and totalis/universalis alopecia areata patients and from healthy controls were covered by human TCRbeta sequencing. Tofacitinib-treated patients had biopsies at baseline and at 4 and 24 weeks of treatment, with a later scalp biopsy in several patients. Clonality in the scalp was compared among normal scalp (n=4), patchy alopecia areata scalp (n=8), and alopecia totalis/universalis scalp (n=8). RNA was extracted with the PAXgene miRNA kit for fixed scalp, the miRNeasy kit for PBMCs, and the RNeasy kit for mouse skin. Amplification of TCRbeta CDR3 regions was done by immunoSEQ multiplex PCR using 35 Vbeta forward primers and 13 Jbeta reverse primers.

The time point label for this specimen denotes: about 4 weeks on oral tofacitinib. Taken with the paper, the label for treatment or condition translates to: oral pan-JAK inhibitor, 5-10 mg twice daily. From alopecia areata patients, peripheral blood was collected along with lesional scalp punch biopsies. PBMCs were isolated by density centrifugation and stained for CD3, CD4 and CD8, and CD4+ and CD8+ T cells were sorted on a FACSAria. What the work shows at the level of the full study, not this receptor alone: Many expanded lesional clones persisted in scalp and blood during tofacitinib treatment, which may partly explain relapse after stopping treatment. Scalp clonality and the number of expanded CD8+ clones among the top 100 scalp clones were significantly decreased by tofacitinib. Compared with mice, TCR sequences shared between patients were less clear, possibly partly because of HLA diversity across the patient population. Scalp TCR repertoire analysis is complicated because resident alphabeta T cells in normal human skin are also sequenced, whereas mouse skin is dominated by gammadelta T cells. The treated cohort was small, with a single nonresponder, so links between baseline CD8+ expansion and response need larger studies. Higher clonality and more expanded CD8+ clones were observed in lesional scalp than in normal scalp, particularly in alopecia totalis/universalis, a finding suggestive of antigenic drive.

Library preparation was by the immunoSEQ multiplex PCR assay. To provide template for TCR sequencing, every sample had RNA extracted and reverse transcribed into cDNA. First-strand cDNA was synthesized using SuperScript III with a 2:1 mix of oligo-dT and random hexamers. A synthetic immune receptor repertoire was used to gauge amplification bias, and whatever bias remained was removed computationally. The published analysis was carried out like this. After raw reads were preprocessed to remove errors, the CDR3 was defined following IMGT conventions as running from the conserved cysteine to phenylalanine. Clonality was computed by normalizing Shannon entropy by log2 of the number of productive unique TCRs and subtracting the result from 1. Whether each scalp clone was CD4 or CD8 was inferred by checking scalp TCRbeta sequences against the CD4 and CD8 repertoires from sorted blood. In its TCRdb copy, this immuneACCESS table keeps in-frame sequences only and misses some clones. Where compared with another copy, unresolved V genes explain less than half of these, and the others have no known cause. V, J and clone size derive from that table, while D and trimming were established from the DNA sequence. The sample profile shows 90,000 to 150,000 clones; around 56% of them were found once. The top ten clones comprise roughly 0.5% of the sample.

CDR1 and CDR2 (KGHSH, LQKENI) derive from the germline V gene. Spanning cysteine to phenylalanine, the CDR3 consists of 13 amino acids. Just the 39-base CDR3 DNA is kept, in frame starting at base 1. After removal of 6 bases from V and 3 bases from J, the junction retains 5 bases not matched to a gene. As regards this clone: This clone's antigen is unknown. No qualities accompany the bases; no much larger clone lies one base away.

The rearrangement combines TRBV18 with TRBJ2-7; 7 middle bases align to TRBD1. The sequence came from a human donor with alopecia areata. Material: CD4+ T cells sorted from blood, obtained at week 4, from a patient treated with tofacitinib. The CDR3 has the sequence CASSRDSGYEQYF. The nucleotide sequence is TGTGCCAGCTCTCGGGACAGCGGCTACGAGCAGTACTTC.